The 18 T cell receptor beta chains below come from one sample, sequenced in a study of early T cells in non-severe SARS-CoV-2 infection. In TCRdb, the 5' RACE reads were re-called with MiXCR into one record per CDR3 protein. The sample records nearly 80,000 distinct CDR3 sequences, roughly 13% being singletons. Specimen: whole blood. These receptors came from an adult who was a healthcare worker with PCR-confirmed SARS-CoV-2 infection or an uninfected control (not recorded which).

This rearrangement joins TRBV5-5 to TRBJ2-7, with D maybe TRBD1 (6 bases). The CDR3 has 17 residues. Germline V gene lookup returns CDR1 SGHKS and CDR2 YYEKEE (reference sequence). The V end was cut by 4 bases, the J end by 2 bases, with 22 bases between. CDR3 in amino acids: CASSQRYYRDTTYEQYF. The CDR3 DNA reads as TGTGCCAGCAGCCAGAGGTACTACCGGGACACGACCTACGAGCAGTACTTC. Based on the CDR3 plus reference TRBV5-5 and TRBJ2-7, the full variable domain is DAGVTQSPTHLIKTRGQQVTLRCSPISGHKSVSWYQQVLGQGPQFIFQYYEKEERGRGNFPDRFSARQFPNYSSELNVNALLLGDSALYLCASSQRYYRDTTYEQYFGPGTRLTVT.

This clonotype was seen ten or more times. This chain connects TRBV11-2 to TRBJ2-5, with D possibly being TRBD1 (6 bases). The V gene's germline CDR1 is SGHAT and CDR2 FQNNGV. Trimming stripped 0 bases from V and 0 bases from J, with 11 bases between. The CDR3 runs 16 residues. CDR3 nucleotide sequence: TGTGCCAGCAGCTTAGACTCGAGGGGGTACCAAGAGACCCAGTACTTC. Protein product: CASSLDSRGYQETQYF.

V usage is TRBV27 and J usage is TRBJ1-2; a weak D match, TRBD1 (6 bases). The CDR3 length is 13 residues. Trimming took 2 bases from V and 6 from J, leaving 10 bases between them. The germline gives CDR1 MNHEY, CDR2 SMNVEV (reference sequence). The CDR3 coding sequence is TGTGCCAGCAGTTTAGGGGGGGCAGATGGCTACACCTTC. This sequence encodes CASSLGGADGYTF.

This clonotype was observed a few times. The CDR3 reads CASSNTQGVLKGYTF. As DNA, the CDR3 is TGTGCCAGCAGTAACACACAGGGAGTCCTAAAGGGCTACACCTTC. The chain couples TRBV12-3 or TRBV12-4 to TRBJ1-2; perhaps TRBD1 as D (6 bases). The CDR3 sequence is 15 residues long. Between the trimmed V and J ends, which lost 5 bases and 8 bases, there was a span of 21 bases.

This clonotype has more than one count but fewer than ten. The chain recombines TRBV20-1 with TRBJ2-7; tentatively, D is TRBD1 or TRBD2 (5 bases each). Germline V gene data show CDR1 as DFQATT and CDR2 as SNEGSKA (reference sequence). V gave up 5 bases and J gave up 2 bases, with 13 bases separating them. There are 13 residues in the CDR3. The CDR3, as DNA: TGCAGTGCTGCAGGGACGGACACCTACGAGCAGTACTTC. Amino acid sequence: CSAAGTDTYEQYF.

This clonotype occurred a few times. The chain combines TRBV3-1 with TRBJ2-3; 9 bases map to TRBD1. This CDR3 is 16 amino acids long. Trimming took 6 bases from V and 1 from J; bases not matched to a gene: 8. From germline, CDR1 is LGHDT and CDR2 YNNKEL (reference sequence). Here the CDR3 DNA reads TGTGCCAGCAGTCCGAGGACAGGGGTCCGCACAGATACGCAGTATTTT. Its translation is CASSPRTGVRTDTQYF.

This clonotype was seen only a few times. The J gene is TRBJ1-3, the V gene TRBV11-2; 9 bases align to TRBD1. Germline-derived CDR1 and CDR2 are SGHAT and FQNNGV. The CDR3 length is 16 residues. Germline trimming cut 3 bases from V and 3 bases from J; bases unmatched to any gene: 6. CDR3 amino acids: CASSFYGTGFGNTIYF. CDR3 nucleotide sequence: TGTGCCAGCAGCTTCTACGGGACAGGGTTTGGAAACACCATATATTTT.

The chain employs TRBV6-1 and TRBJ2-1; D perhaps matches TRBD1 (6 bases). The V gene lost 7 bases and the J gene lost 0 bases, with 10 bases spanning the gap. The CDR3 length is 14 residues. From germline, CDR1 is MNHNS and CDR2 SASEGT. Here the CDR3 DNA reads TGTGCCAGCAAGGGGGTTAGCTCCTACAATGAGCAGTTCTTC. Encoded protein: CASKGVSSYNEQFF.

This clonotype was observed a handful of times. The CDR3 is CSAREGGNYNEQFF. Written as DNA, the CDR3 is TGCAGTGCTAGAGAGGGAGGTAACTACAATGAGCAGTTCTTC. The rearrangement links TRBV20-1 to TRBJ2-1, with D possibly being TRBD2 (6 bases). Germline V gene data show CDR1 as DFQATT and CDR2 as SNEGSKA (reference sequence). V was pared by 0 bases and J by 3 bases, with 9 bases between. The length of the CDR3 is 14 residues.

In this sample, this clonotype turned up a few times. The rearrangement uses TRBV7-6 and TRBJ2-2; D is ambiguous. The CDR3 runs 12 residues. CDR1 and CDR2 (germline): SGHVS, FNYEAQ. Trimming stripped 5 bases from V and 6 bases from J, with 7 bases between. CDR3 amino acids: CASSMSSGELFF. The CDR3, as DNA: TGTGCCAGCAGCATGTCTTCCGGGGAGCTGTTTTTT.

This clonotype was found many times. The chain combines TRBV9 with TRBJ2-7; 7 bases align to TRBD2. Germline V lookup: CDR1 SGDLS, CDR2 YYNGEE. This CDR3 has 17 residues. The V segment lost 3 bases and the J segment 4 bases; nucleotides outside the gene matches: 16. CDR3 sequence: CASSAPWSGETPYEQYF. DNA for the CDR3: TGTGCCAGCAGCGCGCCGTGGAGCGGGGAGACACCTTACGAGCAGTACTTC.

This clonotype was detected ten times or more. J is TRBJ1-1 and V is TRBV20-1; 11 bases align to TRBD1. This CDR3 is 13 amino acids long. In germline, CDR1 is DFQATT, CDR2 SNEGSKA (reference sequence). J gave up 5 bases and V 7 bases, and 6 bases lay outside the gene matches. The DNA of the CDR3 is TGCAGTGGACGGACAGGGGGCAGGACTGAAGCTTTCTTT. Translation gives CSGRTGGRTEAFF.

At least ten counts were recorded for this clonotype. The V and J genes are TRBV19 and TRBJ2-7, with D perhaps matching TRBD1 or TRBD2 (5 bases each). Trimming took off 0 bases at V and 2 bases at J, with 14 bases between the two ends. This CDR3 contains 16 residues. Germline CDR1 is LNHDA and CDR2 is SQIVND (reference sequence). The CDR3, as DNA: TGTGCCAGTAGTATAGATCGTGGCAGGGAGACCTACGAGCAGTACTTC. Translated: CASSIDRGRETYEQYF.

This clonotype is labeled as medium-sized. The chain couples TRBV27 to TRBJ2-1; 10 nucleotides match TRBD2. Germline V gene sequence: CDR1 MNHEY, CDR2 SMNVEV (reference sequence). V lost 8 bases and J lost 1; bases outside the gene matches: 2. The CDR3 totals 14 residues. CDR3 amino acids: CASGSGGSYNEQFF. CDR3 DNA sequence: TGTGCCAGCGGTAGCGGGGGGTCCTACAATGAGCAGTTCTTC.

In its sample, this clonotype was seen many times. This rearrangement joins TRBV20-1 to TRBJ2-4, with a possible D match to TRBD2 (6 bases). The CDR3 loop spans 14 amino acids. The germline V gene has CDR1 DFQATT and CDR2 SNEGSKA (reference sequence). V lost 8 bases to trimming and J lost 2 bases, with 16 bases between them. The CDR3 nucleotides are TGCAGTCCCACCTCGCTAGCGTCCAAAAACATTCAGTACTTC. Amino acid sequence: CSPTSLASKNIQYF.

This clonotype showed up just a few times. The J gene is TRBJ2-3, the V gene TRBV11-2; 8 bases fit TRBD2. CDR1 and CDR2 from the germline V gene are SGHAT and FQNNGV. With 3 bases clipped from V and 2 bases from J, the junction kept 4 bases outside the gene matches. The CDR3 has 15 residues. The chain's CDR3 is CASSFSAGDTDTQYF. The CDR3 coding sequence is TGTGCCAGCAGCTTTTCAGCGGGGGACACAGATACGCAGTATTTT.

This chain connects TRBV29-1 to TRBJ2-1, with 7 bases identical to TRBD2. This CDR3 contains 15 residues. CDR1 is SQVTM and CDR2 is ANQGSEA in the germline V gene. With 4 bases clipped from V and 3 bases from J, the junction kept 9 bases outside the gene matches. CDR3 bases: TGCAGCGTTGGCGGCGGGAGTGAGATCTACAATGAGCAGTTCTTC. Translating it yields CSVGGGSEIYNEQFF.

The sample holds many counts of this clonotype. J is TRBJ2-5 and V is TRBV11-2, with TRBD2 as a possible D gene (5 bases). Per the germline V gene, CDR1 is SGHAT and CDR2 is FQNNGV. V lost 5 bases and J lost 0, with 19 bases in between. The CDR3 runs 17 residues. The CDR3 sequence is CASSAGLSSVYQETQYF. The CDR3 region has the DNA TGTGCCAGCAGCGCTGGACTGTCAAGTGTGTACCAAGAGACCCAGTACTTC.